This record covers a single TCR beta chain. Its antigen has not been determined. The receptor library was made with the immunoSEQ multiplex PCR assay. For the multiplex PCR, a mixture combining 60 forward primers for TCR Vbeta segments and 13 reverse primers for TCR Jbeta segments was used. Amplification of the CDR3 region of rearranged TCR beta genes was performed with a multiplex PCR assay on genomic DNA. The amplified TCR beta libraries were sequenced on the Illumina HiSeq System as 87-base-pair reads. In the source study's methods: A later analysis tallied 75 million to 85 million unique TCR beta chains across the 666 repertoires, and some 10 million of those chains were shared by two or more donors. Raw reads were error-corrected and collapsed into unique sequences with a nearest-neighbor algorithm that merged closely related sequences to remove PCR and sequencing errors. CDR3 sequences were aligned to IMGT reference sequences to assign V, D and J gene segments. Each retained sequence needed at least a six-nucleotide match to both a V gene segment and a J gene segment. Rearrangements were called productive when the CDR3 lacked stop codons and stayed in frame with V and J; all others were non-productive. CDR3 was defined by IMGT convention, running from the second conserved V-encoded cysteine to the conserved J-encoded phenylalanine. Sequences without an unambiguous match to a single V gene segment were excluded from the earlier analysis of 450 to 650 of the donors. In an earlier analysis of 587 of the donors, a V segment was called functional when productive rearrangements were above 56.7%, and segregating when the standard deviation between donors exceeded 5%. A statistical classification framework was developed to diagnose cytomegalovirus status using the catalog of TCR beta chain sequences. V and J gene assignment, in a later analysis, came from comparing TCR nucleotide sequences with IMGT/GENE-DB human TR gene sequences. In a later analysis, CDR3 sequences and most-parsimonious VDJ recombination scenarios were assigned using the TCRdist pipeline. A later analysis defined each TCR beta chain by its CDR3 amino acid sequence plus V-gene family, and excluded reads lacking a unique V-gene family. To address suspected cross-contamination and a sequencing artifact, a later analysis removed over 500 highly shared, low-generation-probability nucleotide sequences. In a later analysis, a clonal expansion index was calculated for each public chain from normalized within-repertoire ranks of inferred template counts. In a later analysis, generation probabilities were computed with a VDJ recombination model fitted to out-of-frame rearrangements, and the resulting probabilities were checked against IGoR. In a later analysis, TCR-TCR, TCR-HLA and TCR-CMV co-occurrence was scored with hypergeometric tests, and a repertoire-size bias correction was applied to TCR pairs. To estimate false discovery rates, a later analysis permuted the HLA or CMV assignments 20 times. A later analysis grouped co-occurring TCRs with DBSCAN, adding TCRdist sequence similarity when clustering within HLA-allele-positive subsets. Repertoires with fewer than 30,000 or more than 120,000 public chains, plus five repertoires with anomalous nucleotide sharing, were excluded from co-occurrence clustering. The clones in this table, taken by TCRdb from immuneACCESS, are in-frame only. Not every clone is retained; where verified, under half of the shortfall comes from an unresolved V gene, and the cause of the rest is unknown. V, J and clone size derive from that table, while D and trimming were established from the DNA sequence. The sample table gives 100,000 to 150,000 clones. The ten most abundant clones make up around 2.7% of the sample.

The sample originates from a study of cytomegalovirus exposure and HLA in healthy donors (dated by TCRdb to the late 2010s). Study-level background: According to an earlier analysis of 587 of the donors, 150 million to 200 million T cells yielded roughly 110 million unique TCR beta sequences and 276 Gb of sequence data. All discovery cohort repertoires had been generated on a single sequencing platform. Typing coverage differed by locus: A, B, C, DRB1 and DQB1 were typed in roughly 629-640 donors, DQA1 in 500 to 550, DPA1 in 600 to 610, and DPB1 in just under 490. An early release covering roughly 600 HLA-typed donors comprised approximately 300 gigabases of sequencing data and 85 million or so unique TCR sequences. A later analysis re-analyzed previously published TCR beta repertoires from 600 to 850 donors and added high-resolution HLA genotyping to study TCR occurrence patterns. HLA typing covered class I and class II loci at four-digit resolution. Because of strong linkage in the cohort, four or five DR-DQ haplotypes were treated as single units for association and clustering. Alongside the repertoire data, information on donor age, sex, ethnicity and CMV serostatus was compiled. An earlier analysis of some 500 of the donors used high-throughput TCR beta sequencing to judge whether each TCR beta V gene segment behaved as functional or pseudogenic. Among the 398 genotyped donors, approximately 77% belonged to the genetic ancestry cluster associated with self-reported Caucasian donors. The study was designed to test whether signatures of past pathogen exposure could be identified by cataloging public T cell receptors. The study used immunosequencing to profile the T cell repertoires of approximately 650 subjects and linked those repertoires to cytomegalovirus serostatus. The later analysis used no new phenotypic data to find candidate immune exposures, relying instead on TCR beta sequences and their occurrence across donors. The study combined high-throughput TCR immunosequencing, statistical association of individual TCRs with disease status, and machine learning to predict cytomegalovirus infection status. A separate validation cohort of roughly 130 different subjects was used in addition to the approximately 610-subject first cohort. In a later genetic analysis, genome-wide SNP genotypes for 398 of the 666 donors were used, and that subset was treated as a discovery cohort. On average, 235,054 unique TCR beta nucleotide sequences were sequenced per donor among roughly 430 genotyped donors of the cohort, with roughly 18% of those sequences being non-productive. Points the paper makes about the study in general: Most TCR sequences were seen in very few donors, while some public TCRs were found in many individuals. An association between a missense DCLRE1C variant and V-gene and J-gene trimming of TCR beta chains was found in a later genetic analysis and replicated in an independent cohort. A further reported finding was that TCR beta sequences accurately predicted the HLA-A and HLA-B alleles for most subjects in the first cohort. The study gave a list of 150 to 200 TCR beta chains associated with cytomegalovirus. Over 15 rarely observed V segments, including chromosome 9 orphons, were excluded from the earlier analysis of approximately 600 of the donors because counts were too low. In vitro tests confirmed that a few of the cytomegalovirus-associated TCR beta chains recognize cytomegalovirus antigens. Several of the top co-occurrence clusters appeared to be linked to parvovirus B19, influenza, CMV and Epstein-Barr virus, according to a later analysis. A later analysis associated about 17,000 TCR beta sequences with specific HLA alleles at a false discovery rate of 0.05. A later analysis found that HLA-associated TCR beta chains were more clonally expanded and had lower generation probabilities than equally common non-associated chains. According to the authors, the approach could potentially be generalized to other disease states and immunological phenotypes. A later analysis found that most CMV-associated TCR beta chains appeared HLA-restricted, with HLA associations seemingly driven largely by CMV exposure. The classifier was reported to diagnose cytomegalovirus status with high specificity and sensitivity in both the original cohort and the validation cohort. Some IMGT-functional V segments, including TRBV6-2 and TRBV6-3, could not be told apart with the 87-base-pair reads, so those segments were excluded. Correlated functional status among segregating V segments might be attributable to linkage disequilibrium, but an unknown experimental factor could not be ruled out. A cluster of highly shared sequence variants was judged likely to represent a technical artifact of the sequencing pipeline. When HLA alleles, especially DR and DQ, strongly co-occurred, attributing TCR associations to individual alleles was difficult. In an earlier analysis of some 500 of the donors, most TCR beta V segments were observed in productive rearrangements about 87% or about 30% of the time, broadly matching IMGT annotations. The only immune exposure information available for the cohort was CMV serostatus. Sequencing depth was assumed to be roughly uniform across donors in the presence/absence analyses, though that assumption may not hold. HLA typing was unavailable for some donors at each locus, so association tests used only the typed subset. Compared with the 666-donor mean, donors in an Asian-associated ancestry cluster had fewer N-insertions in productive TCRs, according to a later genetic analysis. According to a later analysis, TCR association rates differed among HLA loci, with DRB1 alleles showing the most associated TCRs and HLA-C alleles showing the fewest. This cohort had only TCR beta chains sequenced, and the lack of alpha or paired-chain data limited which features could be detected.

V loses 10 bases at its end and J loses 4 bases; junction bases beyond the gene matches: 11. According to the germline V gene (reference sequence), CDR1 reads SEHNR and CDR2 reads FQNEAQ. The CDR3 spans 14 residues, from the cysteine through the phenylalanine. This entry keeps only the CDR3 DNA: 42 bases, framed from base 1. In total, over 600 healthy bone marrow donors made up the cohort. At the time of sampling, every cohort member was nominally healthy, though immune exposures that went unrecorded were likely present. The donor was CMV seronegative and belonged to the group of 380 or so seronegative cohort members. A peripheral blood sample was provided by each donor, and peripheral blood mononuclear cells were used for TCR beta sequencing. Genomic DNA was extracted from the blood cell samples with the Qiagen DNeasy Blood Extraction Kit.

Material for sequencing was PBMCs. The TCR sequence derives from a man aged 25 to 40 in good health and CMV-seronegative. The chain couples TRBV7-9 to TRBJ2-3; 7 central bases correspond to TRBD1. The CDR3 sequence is CATEETGWSDTQYF. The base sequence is TGTGCCACCGAAGAGACAGGGTGGTCAGATACGCAGTATTTT.